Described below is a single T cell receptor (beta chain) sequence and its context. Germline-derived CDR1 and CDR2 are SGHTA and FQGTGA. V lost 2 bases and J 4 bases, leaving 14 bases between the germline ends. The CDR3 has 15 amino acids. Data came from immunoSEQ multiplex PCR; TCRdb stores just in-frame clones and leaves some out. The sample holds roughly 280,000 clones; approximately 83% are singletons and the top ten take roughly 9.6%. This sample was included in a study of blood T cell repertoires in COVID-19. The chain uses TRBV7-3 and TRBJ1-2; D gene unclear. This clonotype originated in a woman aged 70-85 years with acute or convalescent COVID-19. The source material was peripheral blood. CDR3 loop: CASSLSGSGSYGYTF. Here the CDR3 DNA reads TGTGCCAGCAGCTTATCGGGGTCGGGAAGCTATGGCTACACCTTC.